The 30 T cell receptor beta chains below were found in one sample sequenced in a study of blood T cell repertoires in COVID-19. Method: immunoSEQ multiplex PCR; TCRdb's copy keeps in-frame clones and lacks some. The repertoire includes approximately 220,000 clones, 80% to 90% of them detected once, and roughly 2.5% sits in the top ten. Sequencing was done on a sample of peripheral blood. Source of these receptors: a woman aged 40 to 55 with active or convalescent COVID-19.

This clone turned up a few times. The V call is TRBV3-1 (or the pseudogene TRBV3-2), the J call TRBJ1-1, with 12 bases fitting TRBD1. CDR3 length equals 13 residues. V gave up 6 bases and J gave up 10 bases; unmatched junction bases: 6. CDR1 is LGHDT and CDR2 is YNNKEL in the germline V gene (reference sequence). CDR3 sequence reads: CASRGDRGPAAFF. The CDR3 DNA sequence: TGTGCCAGCAGGGGGGACAGGGGGCCCGCAGCTTTCTTT.

This clone was counted a single time. The CDR3 here is CASSLTGPVKNIQYF. In nucleotides, the CDR3 is TGTGCCAGCAGCTTAACAGGCCCAGTGAAAAACATTCAGTACTTC. This chain links TRBV7-2 with TRBJ2-4, with D perhaps TRBD1 (5 bases). The V end was cut by 2 bases, the J end by 4 bases, with 12 bases between. Per germline, CDR1 SGHTA and CDR2 FQGNSA. CDR3 length equals 15 residues.

J is TRBJ1-2 and V is TRBV24-1; D perhaps matches TRBD1 (5 bases). V lost 6 bases to trimming and J lost 6 bases, with 7 bases between them. CDR3 length equals 11 residues. Germline V CDR1 and CDR2: KGHDR, SFDVKD. CDR3 sequence (DNA): TGTGCCACCAGTACAGGTCATGGCTACACCTTC. It encodes CATSTGHGYTF.

The rearrangement joins TRBV12-3 or TRBV12-4 to TRBJ1-6, with D possibly being TRBD1 (5 bases). Trimming took 8 bases from V and 7 from J, leaving 9 bases between them. The CDR3 is 12 residues long. Here the CDR3 DNA reads TGTGCCAGCCTCCGGGGGAATTCACCCCTCCACTTT. Translating gives CASLRGNSPLHF.

The chain recombines TRBV14 with TRBJ1-1, with D tentatively TRBD1 (5 bases). V was cut by 0 bases and J by 5 bases, with 16 bases left in between. The length of the CDR3 is 16 residues. CDR1 and CDR2 from the germline V gene are SGHDN and FVKESK. The CDR3 DNA reads TGTGCCAGCAGCCAAGATTTCGGGGGGAGATGGACTGAAGCTTTCTTT. Its protein is CASSQDFGGRWTEAFF. The full variable domain, in which reference TRBV14 and TRBJ1-1 provide the parts outside the CDR3, is EAGVTQFPSHSVIEKGQTVTLRCDPISGHDNLYWYRRVMGKEIKFLLHFVKESKQDESGMPNNRFLAERTGGTYSTLKVQPAELEDSGVYFCASSQDFGGRWTEAFFGQGTRLTVV.

This clone came up a few times. This sequence joins TRBV9 and TRBJ2-7; 7 positions agree with TRBD1. Looked up from germline, CDR1 is SGDLS and CDR2 is YYNGEE. This CDR3 contains 14 residues. Trimming cost V 0 bases and J 4 bases; bases outside gene matches: 4. CDR3: CASSVEGAGYEQYF. CDR3 DNA sequence: TGTGCCAGCAGCGTAGAGGGGGCTGGGTACGAGCAGTACTTC.

The chain links TRBV27 to TRBJ1-1; D is uncertain. Trimming cost V 1 base and J 3 bases, with 9 bases left between them. The CDR3 is 14 amino acids. Germline V lookup: CDR1 MNHEY, CDR2 SMNVEV (reference sequence). CDR3 nucleotides: TGTGCCAGCAGTTTATTCCGGGGTGACACTGAAGCTTTCTTT. Its protein is CASSLFRGDTEAFF.

The V and J genes are TRBV11-1 and TRBJ1-2, with 10 bases lining up with TRBD1. The germline V gene has CDR1 SGHAT and CDR2 FQDESV (reference sequence). This CDR3 has 16 residues. Losses at the gene ends were 5 bases for V and 4 bases for J; bases not matched to a gene: 10. The CDR3 nucleotides are TGTGCCAGCAGCCCTTGGACAGGGGGGTTTGGCTATGGCTACACCTTC. It codes for CASSPWTGGFGYGYTF.

Only a few counts were recorded for this clone. The chain carries TRBV7-3 and TRBJ1-6, with 9 bases that match TRBD1. This CDR3 contains 13 residues. V lost 8 bases and J lost 11; bases outside the gene matches: 7. Looked up from germline, CDR1 is SGHTA and CDR2 is FQGTGA. Here the CDR3 reads CASAEGQGTPLHF. The DNA for the CDR3 is TGTGCCAGCGCCGAGGGACAGGGTACACCCCTCCACTTT. Together with reference TRBV7-3 and TRBJ1-6, the CDR3 gives the full variable domain: GAGVSQTPSNKVTEKGKYVELRCDPISGHTALYWYRQSLGQGPEFLIYFQGTGAADDSGLPNDRFFAVRPEGSVSTLKIQRTERGDSAVYLCASAEGQGTPLHFGNGTRLTVT.

This chain joins TRBV6-5 and TRBJ2-1; no clear D gene. V was pared by 7 bases and J by 5 bases, with 15 bases between. CDR3 length: 14 residues. Germline CDR1 reads MNHEY; CDR2 reads SVGAGI. The CDR3 reads CASTKTPTNNEQFF. Here the CDR3 DNA reads TGTGCCAGCACCAAGACACCCACCAACAATGAGCAGTTCTTC.

Only a few counts were recorded for this clone. The CDR3 loop is CASSSYTGVNQPQHF. The CDR3 nucleotides are TGTGCCAGCAGCTCTTATACAGGGGTTAATCAGCCCCAGCATTTT. The chain is built from TRBV27 and TRBJ1-5; 7 bases align to TRBD1. Losses at the gene ends were 6 bases for V and 4 bases for J; bases not matched to a gene: 9. The CDR3 totals 15 residues. In germline, CDR1 is MNHEY, CDR2 SMNVEV (reference sequence).

The rearrangement uses TRBV19 and TRBJ1-2; tentatively, D is TRBD1 (6 bases). Germline loops: CDR1 LNHDA, CDR2 SQIVND (reference sequence). CDR3 length: 15 amino acids. Trimming removed 6 bases from V and 4 bases from J, with 18 bases in between. CDR3 protein: CASSPKTRGAYGYTF. In DNA, the CDR3 is TGTGCCAGTAGCCCTAAGACTCGGGGGGCCTATGGCTACACCTTC.

The gene calls are TRBV2 and TRBJ2-1; TRBD1 matches at 7 bases. Germline V gene lookup returns CDR1 SNHLY and CDR2 FYNNEI. The length of the CDR3 is 15 residues. Trimming removed 7 bases from V and 8 bases from J; junction bases left unmatched: 14. DNA of the CDR3: TGTGCCAGCACCGAAGGGTACAGGGGAAAGGATGAGCAGTTCTTC. It is translated as CASTEGYRGKDEQFF.

The chain links TRBV27 to TRBJ1-2; 8 bases align to TRBD1. V shed 2 bases, J shed 8 bases, and the junction held 13 bases outside the gene matches. Per germline, CDR1 MNHEY and CDR2 SMNVEV (reference sequence). This CDR3 is 16 amino acids long. This CDR3 is CASSLRSRGQEGGYTF. The CDR3, as DNA: TGTGCCAGCAGTTTAAGGTCTCGGGGACAGGAAGGCGGCTACACCTTC.

The J gene is TRBJ1-4, the V gene TRBV6-1; 10 bases line up with TRBD1. This CDR3 comprises 17 residues. Looked up from germline, CDR1 is MNHNS and CDR2 is SASEGT. J lost 6 bases, V lost 4 bases, and 11 bases had no gene match. As DNA, the CDR3 is TGTGCCAGCAGTGGGGACCGGGACAGGGGAATCGATGAAAAACTGTTTTTT. As protein: CASSGDRDRGIDEKLFF.

The chain uses TRBV9 and TRBJ1-1; unclear D gene. The CDR3 length is 14 residues. Looked up from germline, CDR1 is SGDLS and CDR2 is YYNGEE. V was cut by 7 bases and J by 3 bases, with 16 bases left in between. CDR3 residues: CASSAATRDTEAFF. In nucleotides, the CDR3 is TGTGCCAGCTCCGCCGCCACGAGGGACACTGAAGCTTTCTTT.

A remark on this clone: The sample contains more than one DNA sequence encoding this CDR3. This rearrangement joins TRBV5-1 to TRBJ2-3; 11 nucleotides match TRBD2. The CDR3 spans 15 residues. V gave up 3 bases and J gave up 1 base; unmatched junction bases: 1. CDR1 is SGHRS, CDR2 YFSETQ, per germline. DNA of the CDR3: TGCGCCAGCAGCTATAGCGGGGGGGGCACAGATACGCAGTATTTT. This translates into CASSYSGGGTDTQYF.

This chain uses TRBV5-1 with TRBJ2-5; a weak D match, TRBD1 (5 bases). The CDR3 totals 15 residues. Germline CDR1 is SGHRS and CDR2 is YFSETQ. V shed 3 bases and J shed 3 bases, with 15 bases lying between them. Here the CDR3 DNA reads TGCGCCAGCAGCTACAGGCAGGGCGCGGAAGAGACCCAGTACTTC. Translated: CASSYRQGAEETQYF.

This chain connects TRBV7-3 to TRBJ1-1, with 7 bases fitting TRBD1. Germline values: CDR1 SGHTA, CDR2 FQGTGA. The CDR3 consists of 15 residues. The ends lost 4 bases at V and 0 bases at J; junction bases unmatched: 5. The CDR3 is CASSSLDRVNTEAFF. CDR3 DNA sequence: TGTGCCAGCAGCTCCTTAGACAGGGTGAACACTGAAGCTTTCTTT.

V is TRBV5-1 and J is TRBJ1-6; 9 bases fit TRBD1. The CDR3 runs to 15 residues. V lost 0 bases, J lost 9 bases, and 4 bases stayed unmatched. From germline, CDR1 is SGHRS and CDR2 YFSETQ. CDR3 nucleotides: TGCGCCAGCAGCTTGGCGGGACAGGGAGGTTCACCCCTCCACTTT. It specifies CASSLAGQGGSPLHF.

The chain has TRBV11-3 and TRBJ1-1; tentatively, D is TRBD1 (5 bases). Germline V gene data show CDR1 as SGHNT and CDR2 as YENEEA. The CDR3 consists of 17 residues. The ends were cut back, 4 bases at V and 4 bases at J, with 22 bases in the middle. CDR3 sequence reads: CASSSNKIQDSSTEAFF. The CDR3 coding sequence is TGTGCCAGCAGCTCTAATAAGATACAGGATTCTAGCACTGAAGCTTTCTTT.

This chain uses TRBV3-1 (or the pseudogene TRBV3-2) with TRBJ1-5; possible D gene TRBD1, 5 bases. Germline assignment: CDR1 LGHDT and CDR2 YNNKEL (reference sequence). This CDR3 spans 14 amino acids. V gave up 1 base and J gave up 6 bases, with 10 bases separating them. The CDR3 DNA reads TGTGCCAGCAGCCAAGGGGGGGTAGGTCAGCCCCAGCATTTT. It encodes CASSQGGVGQPQHF.

J is TRBJ1-1 and V is TRBV5-6, with D maybe TRBD1 (6 bases). The CDR3 is 12 amino acids. V lost 4 bases and J lost 13, with 17 bases in between. Per the germline V gene, CDR1 is SGHDT and CDR2 is YYEEEE. The CDR3 DNA reads as TGTGCCAGCAGCGAGGGACAACAAAAGGGTTTCTTT. The encoded protein is CASSEGQQKGFF.

This sequence joins TRBV12-3 or TRBV12-4 and TRBJ1-2; D unresolved. This CDR3 region has 13 residues. Trimming pared 4 bases from V and 3 bases from J, leaving 9 bases between. CDR3 residues: CASSSEGDYGYTF. CDR3 DNA sequence: TGTGCCAGCAGTTCCGAGGGCGACTATGGCTACACCTTC.

The chain has TRBV19 and TRBJ1-4; 9 positions agree with TRBD1. Germline V CDR1 and CDR2: LNHDA, SQIVND (reference sequence). With V trimmed by 9 bases and J by 8 bases, 16 bases remained unmatched. The CDR3 is 16 amino acids. The CDR3 coding sequence is TGTGCCAGCCGACGGACAGGGGCCTTGGATTCGGAAAAACTGTTTTTT. This encodes CASRRTGALDSEKLFF.

This clone occurred a few times. This chain links TRBV30 with TRBJ2-5, with a weak D call TRBD1 (6 bases). Germline V gene data show CDR1 as GTSNPN and CDR2 as SVGIG (reference sequence). The CDR3 is 16 amino acids. V dropped 0 bases and J dropped 1 base, with 15 bases sitting between them. CDR3 nucleotides: TGTGCCTGGAGTGTAATTAGTAAAGGGGGCCAAGAGACCCAGTACTTC. Its protein product is CAWSVISKGGQETQYF.

This clone came up a few times. The rearrangement joins TRBV20-1 to TRBJ1-6, with 8 positions matching TRBD1. V gave up 5 bases and J gave up 8 bases; unmatched junction bases: 14. The CDR3 contains 16 residues. Germline loops: CDR1 DFQATT, CDR2 SNEGSKA (reference sequence). DNA for the CDR3: TGCAGTGCTGGTGCCGGAGGTCAGGGGGCACATTCACCCCTCCACTTT. It is translated as CSAGAGGQGAHSPLHF.

This chain joins TRBV30 and TRBJ1-2; the D is unclear. Trimming took off 4 bases at V and 3 bases at J, with 9 bases between the two ends. The CDR3 runs 12 residues. CDR1 is GTSNPN, CDR2 SVGIG, per germline (reference sequence). The CDR3 spells CAWKVEYYGYTF. DNA of the CDR3: TGTGCCTGGAAGGTGGAGTACTATGGCTACACCTTC.

The chain recombines TRBV7-9 with TRBJ1-1; weak D call: TRBD1 (5 bases). V lost 5 bases and J lost 4, with 14 bases in between. Germline values: CDR1 SEHNR, CDR2 FQNEAQ (reference sequence). The CDR3 is made up of 14 amino acids. The CDR3 DNA is TGTGCCAGCAGCCCCGGGGGACGGGGCACTGAAGCTTTCTTT. Its protein product is CASSPGGRGTEAFF.

There are a few counts of this clone. The chain joins TRBV5-1 to TRBJ2-3, with TRBD2 matching 12 bases. V lost 0 bases and J lost 6; bases outside the gene matches: 11. Germline CDR1 SGHRS, CDR2 YFSETQ. This CDR3 is built from 18 residues. CDR3 in amino acids: CASSLAVSSGGAWDTQYF. DNA of the CDR3: TGCGCCAGCAGCTTGGCGGTCTCTAGCGGGGGGGCCTGGGATACGCAGTATTTT.